Below, 2 T cell receptor beta chains from the same sample are listed, as sequenced in a study of T cells in Graves' hyperthyroidism and ophthalmopathy. Amplification targeted TCR beta CDR3 regions from RNA transcripts. HTBI primers were the set used in a first-round RT-PCR of the TCR CDR3. In TCRdb, the multiplex PCR reads were re-called with MiXCR into one record per CDR3 protein. The data show roughly 570,000 distinct CDR3 sequences, roughly 46% seen once. Specimen: peripheral blood or thyroid tissue (not recorded which). The receptors shown here come from an adult woman with Graves' disease, either hyperthyroidism or ophthalmopathy (not recorded which).

The chain employs TRBV29-1 and TRBJ2-7; perhaps TRBD2 as D (6 bases). Trimming pared 4 bases from V and 5 bases from J, leaving 12 bases between. There are 12 residues in the CDR3. Germline V gene sequence: CDR1 SQVTM, CDR2 ANQGSEA. CDR3 residues: CSVGWGVDEQYF. CDR3 bases: TGCAGCGTTGGTTGGGGGGTGGACGAGCAGTACTTC.

This clonotype has a count of ten or more. The rearrangement links TRBV6-5 to TRBJ1-1; D might be TRBD1 (5 bases). The CDR3 is 10 amino acids. Germline V lookup: CDR1 MNHEY, CDR2 SVGAGI. V was shortened by 10 bases and J by 8 bases, with 11 bases between the two germline ends. The CDR3 region is CATVGREAFF. The DNA of the CDR3 is TGTGCCACGGTGGGGCGCGAAGCTTTCTTT.